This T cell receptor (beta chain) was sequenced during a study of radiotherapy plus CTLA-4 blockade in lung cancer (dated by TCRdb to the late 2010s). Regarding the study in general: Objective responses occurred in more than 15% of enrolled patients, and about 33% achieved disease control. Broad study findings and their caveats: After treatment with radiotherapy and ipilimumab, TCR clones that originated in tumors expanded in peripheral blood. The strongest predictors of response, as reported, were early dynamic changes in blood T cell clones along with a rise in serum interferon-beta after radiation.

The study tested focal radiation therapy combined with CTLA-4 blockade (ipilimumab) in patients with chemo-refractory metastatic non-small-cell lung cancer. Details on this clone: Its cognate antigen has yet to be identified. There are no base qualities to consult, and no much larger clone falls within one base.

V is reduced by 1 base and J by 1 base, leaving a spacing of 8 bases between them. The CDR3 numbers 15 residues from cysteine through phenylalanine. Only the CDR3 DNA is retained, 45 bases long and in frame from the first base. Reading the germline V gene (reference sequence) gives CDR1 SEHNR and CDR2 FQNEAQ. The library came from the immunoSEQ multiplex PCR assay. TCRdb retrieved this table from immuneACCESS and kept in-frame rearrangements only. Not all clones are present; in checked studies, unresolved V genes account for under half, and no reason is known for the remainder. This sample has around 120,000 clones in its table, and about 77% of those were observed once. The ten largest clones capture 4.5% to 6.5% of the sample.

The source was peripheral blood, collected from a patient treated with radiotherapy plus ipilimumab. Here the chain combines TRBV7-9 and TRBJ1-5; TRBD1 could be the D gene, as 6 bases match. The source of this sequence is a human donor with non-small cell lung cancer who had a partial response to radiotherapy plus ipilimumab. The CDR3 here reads CASSLGTASNQPQHF. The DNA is TGTGCCAGCAGCTTAGGGACAGCAAGCAATCAGCCCCAGCATTTT.